The next 5 T cell receptor beta chains were all read from a single sample in a study of technical replicates of blood from several donors (dated by TCRdb to the late 2010s). The protocol used for the library was the immunoSEQ multiplex PCR assay. TCRdb retrieved this table from immuneACCESS and kept in-frame rearrangements only. Not all clones are present; in checked studies, unresolved V genes account for under half, and no reason is known for the remainder. This sample holds more than 75,000 clones; about 90% were observed only once. The ten largest account for 0.2% to 0.3% of the sample. Sequences were obtained from T cells isolated from PBMCs. These TCRs come from a human donor in good health.

As concerns this clone: The DNA is omitted, as the CDR3 cannot be located on it reliably, and the CDR3 follows TCRdb's listing. V and J are TRBV27 and TRBJ2-1; TRBD2 is the table's D call and was not checked against the DNA. The CDR3 sequence runs 16 residues, both termini included. Germline V gene sequence: CDR1 MNHEY, CDR2 SMNVEV (reference sequence). The CDR3 sequence: CASSFVGVGTSGGGFF.

The rearrangement joins TRBV30 to TRBJ2-5, with D possibly TRBD2 on 5 matching bases. V lost 4 bases to trimming and J lost 7 bases, with 16 bases between them. Germline CDR1 is GTSNPN and CDR2 is SVGIG (reference sequence). The CDR3 is made up of 13 amino acids. The CDR3 spells CAWIDYAKGTQYF. The CDR3 bases are TGTGCCTGGATAGACTACGCGAAGGGGACCCAGTACTTC.

This chain links TRBV7-6 with TRBJ2-1; weak D call: TRBD2 (5 bases). Per germline, CDR1 SGHVS and CDR2 FNYEAQ. This CDR3 has 15 amino acids. With 1 base removed from V and 3 bases from J, the gap between germline ends came to 10 bases. In DNA form, the CDR3 reads TGTGCCAGCAGCTTAGTAAGCGGCATCTACAATGAGCAGTTCTTC. This translates into CASSLVSGIYNEQFF.

The rearrangement uses TRBV5-1 and TRBJ2-5; D call uncertain. Germline V gene data show CDR1 as SGHRS and CDR2 as YFSETQ. The V end was cut by 3 bases, the J end by 5 bases, with 5 bases between. The length of the CDR3 is 11 residues. CDR3: CASSYRETQYF. The CDR3 bases are TGCGCCAGCAGCTACCGGGAGACCCAGTACTTC.

The chain links TRBV19 to TRBJ2-2, with D tentatively TRBD1 (5 bases). The V and J ends lost 5 bases and 4 bases respectively, with 17 bases between them. This CDR3 region has 16 residues. CDR1 and CDR2 (germline): LNHDA, SQIVND (reference sequence). The CDR3 sequence is CASSRPQGIGTGELFF. DNA of the CDR3: TGTGCCAGTAGTCGTCCCCAGGGTATCGGCACCGGGGAGCTGTTTTTT. Together with reference TRBV19 and TRBJ2-2, the CDR3 gives the full variable domain: DGGITQSPKYLFRKEGQNVTLSCEQNLNHDAMYWYRQDPGQGLRLIYYSQIVNDFQKGDIAEGYSVSREKKESFPLTVTSAQKNPTAFYLCASSRPQGIGTGELFFGEGSRLTVL.